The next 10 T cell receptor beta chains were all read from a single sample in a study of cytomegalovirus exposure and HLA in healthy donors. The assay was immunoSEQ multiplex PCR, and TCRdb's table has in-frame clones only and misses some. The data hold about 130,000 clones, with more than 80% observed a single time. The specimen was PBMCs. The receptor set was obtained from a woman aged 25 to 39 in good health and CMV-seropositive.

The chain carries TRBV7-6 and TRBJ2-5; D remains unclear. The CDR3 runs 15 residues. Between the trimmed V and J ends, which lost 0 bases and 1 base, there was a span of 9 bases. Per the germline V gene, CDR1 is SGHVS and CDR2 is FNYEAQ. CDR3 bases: TGTGCCAGCAGCTTAGCGCTTAGCTTCCAAGAGACCCAGTACTTC. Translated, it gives CASSLALSFQETQYF.

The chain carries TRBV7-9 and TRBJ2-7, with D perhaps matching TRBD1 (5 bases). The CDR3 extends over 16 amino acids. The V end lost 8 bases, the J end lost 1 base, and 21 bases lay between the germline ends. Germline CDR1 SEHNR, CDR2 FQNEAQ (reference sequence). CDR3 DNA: TGTGCCAGCGCCACATCGGTGGCAGGGATTTCCTACGAGCAGTACTTC. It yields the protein CASATSVAGISYEQYF. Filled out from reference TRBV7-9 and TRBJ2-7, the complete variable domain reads DTGVSQNPRHKITKRGQNVTFRCDPISEHNRLYWYRQTLGQGPEFLTYFQNEAQLEKSRLLSDRFSAERPKGSFSTLEIQRTEQGDSAMYLCASATSVAGISYEQYFGPGTRLTVT.

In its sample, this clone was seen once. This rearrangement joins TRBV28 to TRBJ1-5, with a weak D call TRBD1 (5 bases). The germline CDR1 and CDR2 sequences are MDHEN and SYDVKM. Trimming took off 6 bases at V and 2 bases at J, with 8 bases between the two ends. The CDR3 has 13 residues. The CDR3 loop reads CASRPQGNQPQHF. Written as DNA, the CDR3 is TGTGCCAGCAGACCACAGGGCAATCAGCCCCAGCATTTT.

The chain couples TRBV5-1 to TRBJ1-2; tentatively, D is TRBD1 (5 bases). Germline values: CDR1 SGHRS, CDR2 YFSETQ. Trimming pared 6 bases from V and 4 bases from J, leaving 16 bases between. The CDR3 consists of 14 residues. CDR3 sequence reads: CASTAGPVGYGYTF. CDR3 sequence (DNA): TGCGCCAGCACAGCGGGGCCAGTCGGCTATGGCTACACCTTC.

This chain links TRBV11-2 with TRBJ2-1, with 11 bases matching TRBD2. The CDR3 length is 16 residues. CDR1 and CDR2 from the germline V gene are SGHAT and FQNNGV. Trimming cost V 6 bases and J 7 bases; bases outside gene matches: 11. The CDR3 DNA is TGTGCCAGCAGGACCGTTAGCGGGAGGGCCGGGAATGAGCAGTTCTTC. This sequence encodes CASRTVSGRAGNEQFF.

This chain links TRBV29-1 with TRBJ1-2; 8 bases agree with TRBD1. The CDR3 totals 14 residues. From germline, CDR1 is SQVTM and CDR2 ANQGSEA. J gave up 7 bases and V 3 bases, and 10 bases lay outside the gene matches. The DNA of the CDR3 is TGCAGCGTTGACGGAGACAGGGGAGTCGGTGGCTACACCTTC. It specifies CSVDGDRGVGGYTF.

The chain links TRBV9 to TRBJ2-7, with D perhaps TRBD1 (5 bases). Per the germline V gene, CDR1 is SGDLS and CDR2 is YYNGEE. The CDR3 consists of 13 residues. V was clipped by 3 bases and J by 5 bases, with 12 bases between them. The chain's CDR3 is CASSGRGSDEQYF. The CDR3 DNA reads TGTGCCAGCAGCGGTAGGGGATCCGACGAGCAGTACTTC.

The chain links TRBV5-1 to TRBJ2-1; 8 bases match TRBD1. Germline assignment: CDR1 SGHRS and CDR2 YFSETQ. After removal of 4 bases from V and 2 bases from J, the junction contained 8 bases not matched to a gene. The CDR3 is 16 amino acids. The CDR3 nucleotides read TGCGCCAGCAGCCTCCAGACAGGGGAGACCTACAATGAGCAGTTCTTC. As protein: CASSLQTGETYNEQFF.

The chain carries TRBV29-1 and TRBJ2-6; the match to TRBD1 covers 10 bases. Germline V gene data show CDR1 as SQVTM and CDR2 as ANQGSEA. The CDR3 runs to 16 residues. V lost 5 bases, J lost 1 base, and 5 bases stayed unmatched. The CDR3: CSVSGTGASGANVLTF. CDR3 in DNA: TGCAGCGTTAGTGGGACAGGGGCTTCTGGGGCCAACGTCCTGACTTTC.

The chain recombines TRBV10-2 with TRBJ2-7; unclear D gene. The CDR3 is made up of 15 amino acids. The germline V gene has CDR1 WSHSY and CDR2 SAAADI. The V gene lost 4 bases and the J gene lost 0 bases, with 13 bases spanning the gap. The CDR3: CASSGTQTASYEQYF. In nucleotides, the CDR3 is TGCGCCAGCAGTGGTACTCAAACTGCCTCCTACGAGCAGTACTTC.